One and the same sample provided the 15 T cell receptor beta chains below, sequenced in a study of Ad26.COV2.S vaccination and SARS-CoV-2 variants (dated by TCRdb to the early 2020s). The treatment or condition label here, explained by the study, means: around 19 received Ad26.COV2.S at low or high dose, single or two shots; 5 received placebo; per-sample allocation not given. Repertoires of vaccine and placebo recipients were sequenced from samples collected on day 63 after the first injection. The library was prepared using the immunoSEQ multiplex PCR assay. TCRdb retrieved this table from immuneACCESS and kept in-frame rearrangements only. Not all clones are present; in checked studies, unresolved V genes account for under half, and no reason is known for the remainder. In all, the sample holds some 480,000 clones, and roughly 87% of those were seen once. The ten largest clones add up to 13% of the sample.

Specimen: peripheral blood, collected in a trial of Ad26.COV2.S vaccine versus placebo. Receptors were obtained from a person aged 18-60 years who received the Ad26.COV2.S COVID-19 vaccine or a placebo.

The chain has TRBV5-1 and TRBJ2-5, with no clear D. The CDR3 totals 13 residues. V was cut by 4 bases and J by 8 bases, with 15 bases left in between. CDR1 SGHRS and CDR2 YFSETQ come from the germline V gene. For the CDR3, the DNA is TGCGCCAGCAGCCTCGAGGAGAAGAGAACCCAGTACTTC. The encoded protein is CASSLEEKRTQYF.

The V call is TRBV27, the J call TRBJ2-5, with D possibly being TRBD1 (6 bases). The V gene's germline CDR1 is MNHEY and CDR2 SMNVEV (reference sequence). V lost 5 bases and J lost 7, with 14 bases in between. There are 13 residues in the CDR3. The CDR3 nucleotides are TGTGCCAGCAGTCCCCGACAGGTAACGACCCAGTACTTC. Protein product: CASSPRQVTTQYF.

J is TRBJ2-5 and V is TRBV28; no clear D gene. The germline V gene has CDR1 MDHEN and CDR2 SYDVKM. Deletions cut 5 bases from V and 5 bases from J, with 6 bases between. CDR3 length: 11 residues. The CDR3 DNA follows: TGTGCCAGCAGTGGGTGGGAGACCCAGTACTTC. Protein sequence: CASSGWETQYF.

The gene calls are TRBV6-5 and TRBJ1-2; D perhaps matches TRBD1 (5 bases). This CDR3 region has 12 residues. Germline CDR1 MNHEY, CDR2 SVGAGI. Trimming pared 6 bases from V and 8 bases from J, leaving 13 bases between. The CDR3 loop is CASRDWGYGYTF. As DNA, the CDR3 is TGTGCCAGCAGGGACTGGGGGTACGGCTACACCTTC.

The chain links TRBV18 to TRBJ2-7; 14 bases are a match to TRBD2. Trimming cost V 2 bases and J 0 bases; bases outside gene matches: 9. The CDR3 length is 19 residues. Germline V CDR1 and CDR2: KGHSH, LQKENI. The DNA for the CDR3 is TGTGCCAGCTCACCATGGACTAGCGGGAGGCTCTGTCCCTCCTACGAGCAGTACTTC. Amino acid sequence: CASSPWTSGRLCPSYEQYF.

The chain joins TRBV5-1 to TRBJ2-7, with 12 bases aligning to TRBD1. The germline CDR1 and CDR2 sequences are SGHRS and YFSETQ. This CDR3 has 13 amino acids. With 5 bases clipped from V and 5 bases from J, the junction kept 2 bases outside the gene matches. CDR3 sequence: CASRRDRGHEQYF. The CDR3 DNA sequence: TGCGCCAGCAGACGGGACAGGGGGCACGAGCAGTACTTC.

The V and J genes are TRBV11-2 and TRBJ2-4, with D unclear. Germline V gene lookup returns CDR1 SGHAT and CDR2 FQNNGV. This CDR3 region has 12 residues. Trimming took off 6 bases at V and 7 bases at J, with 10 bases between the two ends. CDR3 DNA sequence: TGTGCCAGCAGTCTTTGGCGCAACATTCAGTACTTC. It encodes CASSLWRNIQYF.

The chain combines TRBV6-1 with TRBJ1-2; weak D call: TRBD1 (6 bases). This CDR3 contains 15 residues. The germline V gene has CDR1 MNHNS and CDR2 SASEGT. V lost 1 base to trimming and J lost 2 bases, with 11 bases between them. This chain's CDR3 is CASSEGPTGNYGYTF. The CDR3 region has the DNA TGTGCCAGCAGTGAAGGTCCCACAGGGAACTATGGCTACACCTTC.

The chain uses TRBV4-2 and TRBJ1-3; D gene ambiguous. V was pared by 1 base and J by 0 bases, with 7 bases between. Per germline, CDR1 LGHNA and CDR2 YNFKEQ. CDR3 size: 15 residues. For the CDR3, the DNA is TGTGCCAGCAGCCAAGGGGGTAGCTCTGGAAACACCATATATTTT. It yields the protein CASSQGGSSGNTIYF.

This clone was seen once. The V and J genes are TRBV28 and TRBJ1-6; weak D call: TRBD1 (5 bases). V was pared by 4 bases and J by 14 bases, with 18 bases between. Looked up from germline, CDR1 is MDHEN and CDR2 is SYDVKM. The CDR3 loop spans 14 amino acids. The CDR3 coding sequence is TGTGCCAGCAGTTCAACACTGGGGGGAGCAGCCCTCCACTTT. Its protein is CASSSTLGGAALHF.

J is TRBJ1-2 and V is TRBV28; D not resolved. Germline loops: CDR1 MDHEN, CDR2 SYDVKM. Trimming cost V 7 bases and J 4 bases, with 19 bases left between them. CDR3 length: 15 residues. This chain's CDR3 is CASMVGPNRSYGYTF. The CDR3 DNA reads TGTGCCAGCATGGTGGGCCCCAACCGGAGCTATGGCTACACCTTC.

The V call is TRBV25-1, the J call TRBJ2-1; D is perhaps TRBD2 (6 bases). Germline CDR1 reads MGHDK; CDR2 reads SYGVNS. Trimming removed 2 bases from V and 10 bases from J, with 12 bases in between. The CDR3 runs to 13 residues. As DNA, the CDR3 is TGTGCCAGCAGTGAACGGCAACGGGGGGAGCAGTTCTTC. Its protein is CASSERQRGEQFF.

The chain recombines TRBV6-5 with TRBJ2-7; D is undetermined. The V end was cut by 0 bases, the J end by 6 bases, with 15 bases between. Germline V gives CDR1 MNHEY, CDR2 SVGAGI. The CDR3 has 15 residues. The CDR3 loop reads CASSYSQTLSLEQYF. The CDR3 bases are TGTGCCAGCAGTTACTCGCAGACCCTCAGCCTCGAGCAGTACTTC.

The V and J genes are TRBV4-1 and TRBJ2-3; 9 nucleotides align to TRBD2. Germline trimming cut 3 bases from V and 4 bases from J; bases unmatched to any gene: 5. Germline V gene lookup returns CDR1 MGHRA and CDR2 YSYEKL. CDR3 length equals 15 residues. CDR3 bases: TGCGCCAGCAGCCAGGGAGCGGGAGGTGCAGATACGCAGTATTTT. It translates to CASSQGAGGADTQYF.

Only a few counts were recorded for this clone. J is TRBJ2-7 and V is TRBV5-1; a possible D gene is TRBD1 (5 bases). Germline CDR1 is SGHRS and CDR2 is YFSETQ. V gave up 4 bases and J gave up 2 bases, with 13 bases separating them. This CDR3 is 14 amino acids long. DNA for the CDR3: TGCGCCAGCAGCCCGAAGGACAAGCCCTACGAGCAGTACTTC. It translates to CASSPKDKPYEQYF. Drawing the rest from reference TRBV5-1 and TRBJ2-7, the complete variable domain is KAGVTQTPRYLIKTRGQQVTLSCSPISGHRSVSWYQQTPGQGLQFLFEYFSETQRNKGNFPGRFSGRQFSNSRSEMNVSTLELGDSALYLCASSPKDKPYEQYFGPGTRLTVT.